This record looks at one T cell receptor beta chain sequence and its context. This clonotype was detected a few times. This clone's antigen is unknown. No base qualities exist here, and no much larger clone lies one base off it. Via the germline V gene, CDR1 is MNHEY and CDR2 SVGAGI. The germline ends are 13 bases apart after V is trimmed by 0 bases and J by 8 bases. Including the terminal cysteine and phenylalanine, the CDR3 comprises 14 residues. This entry keeps only the CDR3 DNA: 42 bases, framed from base 1. These data belong to a study of response to subunit inactivated influenza vaccine (dated by TCRdb to 2016 to 2018). About the investigation overall: To follow how T cells responded to a trivalent subunit inactivated influenza vaccine, the researchers relied on deep quantitative profiling of the T cell receptor repertoire. General findings and caveats noted by the study authors: The authors suggested that each seasonal influenza vaccination may recruit only a limited number of new T cells.

The protocol used for the library was RT-PCR. The reads were generated on an Illumina HiSeq 2500. TCRdb passed the public sequencing reads through fastp at Q25 and MiXCR, retaining productive beta sequences. When rows share a CDR3 protein, they turn into one entry using the most common DNA and genes. This sample has over 750,000 distinct CDR3 sequences in its table, and around 20% of those were observed once. Roughly 10% of the sample comes from the top ten. The material sequenced was PBMCs from blood, taken roughly 5 days after vaccination. The sequence is built from TRBV6-5 and TRBJ1-2; the D gene is unclear. This clonotype originated in a man in his fifties or sixties who received an inactivated influenza vaccine. Donor details come from another sample of the same person, matched by shared clones. The DNA is as follows: TGTGCCAGCAGTTACTCGAGCGGAGGGCGGGGCTACACCTTC. The translation is CASSYSSGGRGYTF.